Included here is one T cell receptor beta chain sequence, with context. The antigen is not known. Here immunoSEQ multiplex PCR was the method, and the copy in TCRdb shows in-frame clones only, minus some. This repertoire shows 150,000 to 160,000 clones, roughly nine tenths found once; its top ten account for roughly 5.8%. The data originate from a study of T cell responses to AZD1222 COVID-19 vaccine. Study-wide findings and caveats: Two doses of AZD1222 preceded a rise in Spike-specific TCR breadth and depth.

The sequencing used peripheral blood, collected on day 0 of MenACWY control vaccination. The receptor was derived from an adult in good health.

The CDR3 region is CSVGDGTEAFF. CDR3 DNA sequence: TGCAGCGTTGGGGACGGGACTGAAGCTTTCTTT. The V and J genes are TRBV29-1 and TRBJ1-1; D is perhaps TRBD1 (5 bases). Germline-derived CDR1 and CDR2 are SQVTM and ANQGSEA. The CDR3 has 11 amino acids. V was cut by 4 bases and J by 5 bases, with 8 bases left in between.